The next 9 T cell receptor beta chains were all read from a single sample in a study of T-cell reconstitution after alpha-beta-depleted transplantation in children. The library targeted TCRbeta and was prepared with unique molecular identifiers. TCRdb reprocessed the PCR reads via MiXCR and lists one record per CDR3 protein. The sample shows 700,000 to 850,000 distinct CDR3 sequences, roughly 16% of them seen only once. Sample: PBMCs, mostly from graft donor cells, taken 360 days after TCRalphabeta/CD19-depleted stem cell transplant. The receptors come from a male patient younger than 18 who had a stem cell transplant for acute lymphoblastic leukemia, so the T cells may come from the graft donor.

This clonotype was counted at least ten times. The rearrangement uses TRBV4-1 and TRBJ1-2, with 8 bases that match TRBD1. The CDR3 is made up of 16 amino acids. J was trimmed by 3 bases and V by 0 bases; bases with no gene match: 6. Looked up from germline, CDR1 is MGHRA and CDR2 is YSYEKL. The CDR3 loop is CASSQDWAGGYYGYTF. DNA of the CDR3: TGCGCCAGCAGCCAAGATTGGGCAGGGGGCTACTATGGCTACACCTTC.

This clonotype was counted between two and nine times. The V and J genes are TRBV5-1 and TRBJ2-7, with D unclear. CDR1 is SGHRS, CDR2 YFSETQ, per germline. The CDR3 covers 16 residues. Trimming shortened V by 0 bases and J by 3 bases, and 16 bases separated the two germline ends. This CDR3 is CASSLAGGLVLYEQYF. CDR3 nucleotides: TGCGCCAGCAGCTTGGCCGGTGGCCTAGTTCTCTACGAGCAGTACTTC.

The chain is built from TRBV5-1 and TRBJ2-1; perhaps TRBD2 as D (6 bases). The germline V and J ends were trimmed by 0 bases and 4 bases, with 14 bases remaining between them. In germline, CDR1 is SGHRS, CDR2 YFSETQ. The CDR3 totals 16 residues. The CDR3 bases are TGCGCCAGCAGCTTGGGGAGTGGACTAAGTTACAATGAGCAGTTCTTC. Translation gives CASSLGSGLSYNEQFF.

The chain uses TRBV7-9 and TRBJ2-1; tentatively, D is TRBD2 (5 bases). V lost 5 bases and J 10 bases, leaving 15 bases between the germline ends. The CDR3 is 13 amino acids. In germline, CDR1 is SEHNR, CDR2 FQNEAQ (reference sequence). As DNA, the CDR3 is TGTGCCAGCAGCCCGGCGGGCGCCAGCGAGCAGTTCTTC. Protein: CASSPAGASEQFF. Based on the CDR3 plus reference TRBV7-9 and TRBJ2-1, the full variable domain is DTGVSQNPRHKITKRGQNVTFRCDPISEHNRLYWYRQTLGQGPEFLTYFQNEAQLEKSRLLSDRFSAERPKGSFSTLEIQRTEQGDSAMYLCASSPAGASEQFFGPGTRLTVL.

This clonotype was counted ten times or more. V is TRBV29-1 and J is TRBJ2-7; D unresolved. The CDR3 is 12 residues long. Per the germline V gene, CDR1 is SQVTM and CDR2 is ANQGSEA. The V gene lost 4 bases and the J gene lost 1 base, with 8 bases spanning the gap. CDR3 in amino acids: CSVGGSSYEQYF. CDR3 coding DNA: TGCAGCGTTGGCGGCAGTTCCTACGAGCAGTACTTC.

This chain uses TRBV4-1 with TRBJ1-2; 7 nucleotides align to TRBD1. The germline V gene encodes CDR1 MGHRA and CDR2 YSYEKL. CDR3 length: 14 residues. J lost 4 bases, V lost 0 bases, and 2 bases had no gene match. In DNA, the CDR3 is TGCGCCAGCAGCCAAGATTCAGGGGGCTATGGCTACACCTTC. It translates to CASSQDSGGYGYTF.

In this sample, this clonotype turned up many times. This chain's CDR3 is CASSFRTADREQYF. The CDR3 DNA reads TGCGCCAGCAGCTTTAGGACAGCCGATCGGGAGCAGTACTTC. The chain uses TRBV5-1 and TRBJ2-7; maybe TRBD1 (6 bases). The CDR3 runs to 14 residues. Trimming left V 2 bases short and J 7 bases short, with 16 bases between. Germline V lookup: CDR1 SGHRS, CDR2 YFSETQ.

The table lists this clonotype with a few counts. The chain has TRBV5-1 and TRBJ2-3; tentative D call: TRBD2 (5 bases). The germline CDR1 and CDR2 sequences are SGHRS and YFSETQ. Trimming removed 0 bases from V and 3 bases from J, with 11 bases in between. There are 15 residues in the CDR3. In DNA form, the CDR3 reads TGCGCCAGCAGCTTGGCTAGCTATGGGACAGATACGCAGTATTTT. This translates into CASSLASYGTDTQYF.

This clonotype turned up a few times. The chain joins TRBV15 to TRBJ2-2, with D perhaps matching TRBD2 (5 bases). The CDR3 runs to 14 residues. V was shortened by 3 bases and J by 3 bases, with 8 bases between the two germline ends. The V gene's germline CDR1 is LNHNV and CDR2 YYDKDF (reference sequence). The CDR3 DNA sequence: TGTGCCACCAGCAGCCGAGCGGACACCGGGGAGCTGTTTTTT. Protein product: CATSSRADTGELFF.